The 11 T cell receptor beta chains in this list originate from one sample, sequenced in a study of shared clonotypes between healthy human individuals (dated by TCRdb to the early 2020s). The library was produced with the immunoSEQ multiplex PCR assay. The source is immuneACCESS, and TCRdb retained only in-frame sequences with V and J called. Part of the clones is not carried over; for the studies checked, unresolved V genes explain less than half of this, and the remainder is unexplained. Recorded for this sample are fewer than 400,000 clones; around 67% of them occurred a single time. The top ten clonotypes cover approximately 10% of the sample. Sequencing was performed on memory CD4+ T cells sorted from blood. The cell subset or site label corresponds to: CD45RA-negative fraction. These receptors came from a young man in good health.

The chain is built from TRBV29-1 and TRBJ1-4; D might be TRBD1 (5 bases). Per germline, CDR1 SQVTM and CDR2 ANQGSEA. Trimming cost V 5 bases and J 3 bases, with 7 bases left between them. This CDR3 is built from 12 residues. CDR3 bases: TGCAGCGTTATGGGGGCTAATGAAAAACTGTTTTTT. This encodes CSVMGANEKLFF.

CDR3 loop: CASSEAGFNQPQHF. CDR3 DNA: TGTGCCAGCAGTGAAGCGGGGTTCAATCAGCCCCAGCATTTT. This chain links TRBV6-1 with TRBJ1-5; D unclear. Trimming removed 0 bases from V and 3 bases from J, with 6 bases in between. The germline V gene encodes CDR1 MNHNS and CDR2 SASEGT. The CDR3 extends over 14 amino acids.

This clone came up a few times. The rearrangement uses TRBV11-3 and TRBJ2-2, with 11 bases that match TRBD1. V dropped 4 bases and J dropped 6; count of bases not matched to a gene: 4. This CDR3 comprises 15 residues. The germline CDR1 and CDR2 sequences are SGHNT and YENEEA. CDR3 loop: CASSSLGQGAGELFF. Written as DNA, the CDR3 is TGTGCCAGCAGCTCACTGGGACAGGGGGCCGGGGAGCTGTTTTTT.

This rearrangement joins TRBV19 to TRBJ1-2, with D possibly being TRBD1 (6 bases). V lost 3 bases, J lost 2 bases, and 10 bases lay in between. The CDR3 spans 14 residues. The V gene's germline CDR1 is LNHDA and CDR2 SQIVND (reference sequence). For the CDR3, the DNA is TGTGCCAGTAGTATTGGGACACCGAACTATGGCTACACCTTC. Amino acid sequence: CASSIGTPNYGYTF. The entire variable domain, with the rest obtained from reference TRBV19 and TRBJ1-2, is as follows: DGGITQSPKYLFRKEGQNVTLSCEQNLNHDAMYWYRQDPGQGLRLIYYSQIVNDFQKGDIAEGYSVSREKKESFPLTVTSAQKNPTAFYLCASSIGTPNYGYTFGSGTRLTVV.

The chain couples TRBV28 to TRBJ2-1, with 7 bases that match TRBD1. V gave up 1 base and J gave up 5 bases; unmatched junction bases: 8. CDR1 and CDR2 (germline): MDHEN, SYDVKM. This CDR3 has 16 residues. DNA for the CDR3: TGTGCCAGCAGTTTATTATCCGGACAGGAGAACAATGAGCAGTTCTTC. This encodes CASSLLSGQENNEQFF. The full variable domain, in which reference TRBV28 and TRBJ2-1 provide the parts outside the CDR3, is DVKVTQSSRYLVKRTGEKVFLECVQDMDHENMFWYRQDPGLGLRLIYFSYDVKMKEKGDIPEGYSVSREKKERFSLILESASTNQTSMYLCASSLLSGQENNEQFFGPGTRLTVL.

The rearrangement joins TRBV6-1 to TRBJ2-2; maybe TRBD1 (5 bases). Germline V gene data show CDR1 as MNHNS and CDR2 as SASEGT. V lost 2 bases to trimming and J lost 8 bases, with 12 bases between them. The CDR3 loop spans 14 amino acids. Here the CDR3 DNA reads TGTGCCAGCAGTGAAAAGGGGCGGTTAGGGGAGCTGTTTTTT. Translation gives CASSEKGRLGELFF.

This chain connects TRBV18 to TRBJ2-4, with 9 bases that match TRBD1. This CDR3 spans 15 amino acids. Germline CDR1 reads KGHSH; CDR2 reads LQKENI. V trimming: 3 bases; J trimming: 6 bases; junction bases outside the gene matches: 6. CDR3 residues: CASSPPGQGLNIQYF. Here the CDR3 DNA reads TGTGCCAGCTCACCCCCGGGACAGGGCTTAAACATTCAGTACTTC.

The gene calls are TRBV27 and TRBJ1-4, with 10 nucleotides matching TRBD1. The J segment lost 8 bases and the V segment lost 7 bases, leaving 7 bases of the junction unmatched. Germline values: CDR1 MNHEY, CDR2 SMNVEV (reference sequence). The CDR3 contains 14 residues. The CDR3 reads CASKTGTGVEKLFF. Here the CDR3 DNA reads TGTGCCAGCAAAACCGGGACAGGGGTGGAAAAACTGTTTTTT. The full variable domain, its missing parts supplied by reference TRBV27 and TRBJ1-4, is EAQVTQNPRYLITVTGKKLTVTCSQNMNHEYMSWYRQDPGLGLRQIYYSMNVEVTDKGDVPEGYKVSRKEKRNFPLILESPSPNQTSLYFCASKTGTGVEKLFFGSGTQLSVL.

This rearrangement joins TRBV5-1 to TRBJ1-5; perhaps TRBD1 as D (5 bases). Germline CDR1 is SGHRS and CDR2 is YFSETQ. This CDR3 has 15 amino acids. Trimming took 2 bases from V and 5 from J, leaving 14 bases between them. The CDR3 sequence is CASSLDGGRDQPQHF. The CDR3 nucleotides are TGCGCCAGCAGCTTAGATGGGGGTCGGGATCAGCCCCAGCATTTT.

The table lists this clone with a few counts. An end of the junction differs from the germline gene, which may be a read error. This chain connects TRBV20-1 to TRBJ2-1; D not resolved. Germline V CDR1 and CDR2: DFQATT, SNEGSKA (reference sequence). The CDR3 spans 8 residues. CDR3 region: CSASTLLF. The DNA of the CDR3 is TGCAGTGCTAGTACACTACTCTTC.

The CDR3: CASSQTSGYSYEQYF. In nucleotides, the CDR3 is TGTGCCAGCAGCCAGACTAGCGGATACTCCTACGAGCAGTACTTC. This rearrangement joins TRBV6-5 to TRBJ2-7; TRBD2 matches 9 bases. Germline V gene data show CDR1 as MNHEY and CDR2 as SVGAGI. The CDR3 has 15 residues. After removal of 6 bases from V and 0 bases from J, the junction contained 6 bases not matched to a gene.